The 24 T cell receptor beta chains in this list originate from one sample, sequenced in a study of blood T cell repertoires in COVID-19. Generated by immunoSEQ multiplex PCR, the TCRdb table keeps only in-frame clones and is missing some. The sample holds about 50,000 clones, more than 80% seen once. The sequencing input was peripheral blood. These receptors all stem from a man in his 60s with acute or convalescent COVID-19.

The rearrangement joins TRBV11-2 to TRBJ2-3, with D hard to call. In germline, CDR1 is SGHAT, CDR2 FQNNGV. This CDR3 spans 13 amino acids. V was trimmed by 2 bases and J by 6 bases, leaving 9 bases between them. Here the CDR3 reads CASSLRDSDTQYF. The CDR3 DNA is TGTGCCAGCAGCTTAAGAGACTCGGATACGCAGTATTTT. The full variable domain, its missing parts supplied by reference TRBV11-2 and TRBJ2-3, is EAGVAQSPRYKIIEKRQSVAFWCNPISGHATLYWYQQILGQGPKLLIQFQNNGVVDDSQLPKDRFSAERLKGVDSTLKIQPAKLEDSAVYLCASSLRDSDTQYFGPGTRLTVL.

The rearrangement links TRBV24-1 to TRBJ1-2; 10 bases align to TRBD1. The ends lost 4 bases at V and 6 bases at J; junction bases unmatched: 10. The CDR3 runs to 16 residues. From germline, CDR1 is KGHDR and CDR2 SFDVKD. The CDR3 DNA follows: TGTGCCACCAGTGACCCTACGACAGGGGGCGCAGATGGCTACACCTTC. Amino acids: CATSDPTTGGADGYTF.

The rearrangement uses TRBV6-2 or TRBV6-3 and TRBJ1-3; a weak D match, TRBD1 (5 bases). V lost 6 bases and J 2 bases, leaving 17 bases between the germline ends. The CDR3 runs 16 residues. Germline V gives CDR1 MNHEY, CDR2 SVGEGT. CDR3 bases: TGTGCCAGCAGCCCTAATCAGGGAGGACCTGGAAACACCATATATTTT. This sequence encodes CASSPNQGGPGNTIYF.

The chain recombines TRBV28 with TRBJ2-3; D is unclear. The ends were cut back, 3 bases at V and 7 bases at J, with 8 bases in the middle. CDR1 MDHEN and CDR2 SYDVKM come from the germline V gene. CDR3 length: 12 amino acids. CDR3 in amino acids: CASSFGRNTQYF. The CDR3 DNA reads TGTGCCAGCAGTTTCGGTAGAAATACGCAGTATTTT.

The chain recombines TRBV24-1 with TRBJ2-1, with 10 bases that match TRBD1. CDR1 and CDR2 (germline): KGHDR, SFDVKD. Trimming removed 4 bases from V and 7 bases from J; junction bases left unmatched: 3. This CDR3 region has 14 residues. The CDR3 loop is CATSEGQGVNEQFF. The CDR3 DNA is TGTGCCACCAGTGAAGGACAGGGGGTTAATGAGCAGTTCTTC.

The chain carries TRBV6-5 and TRBJ1-5, with 8 positions matching TRBD1. The CDR3 has 15 residues. J lost 2 bases, V lost 6 bases, and 6 bases had no gene match. CDR1 and CDR2 from the germline V gene are MNHEY and SVGAGI. The chain's CDR3 is CASSNRGRGNQPQHF. The CDR3 region has the DNA TGTGCCAGCAGCAACAGGGGGAGAGGCAATCAGCCCCAGCATTTT.

For the CDR3, the DNA is TGCAGTGCTGAAAGGAGGGCCGAGCAGTACTTC. Translation gives CSAERRAEQYF. V usage is TRBV20-1 and J usage is TRBJ2-7; tentative D call: TRBD2 (6 bases). Germline V CDR1 and CDR2: DFQATT, SNEGSKA (reference sequence). The length of the CDR3 is 11 residues. V shed 5 bases and J shed 6 bases, with 11 bases lying between them.

This clone was counted a single time. The CDR3 DNA reads as TGTGCCTGGAGTGTACCTAGCCGAGGATCCTACGAGCAGTACTTC. It encodes CAWSVPSRGSYEQYF. The genes are TRBV30 and TRBJ2-7, with D possibly matching TRBD2 (5 bases). This CDR3 has 15 residues. The germline V gene encodes CDR1 GTSNPN and CDR2 SVGIG (reference sequence). The V gene lost 0 bases and the J gene lost 1 base, with 13 bases spanning the gap. The full variable domain, rest sourced from reference TRBV30 and TRBJ2-7, is SQTIHQWPATLVQPVGSPLSLECTVEGTSNPNLYWYRQAAGRGLQLLFYSVGIGQISSEVPQNLSASRPQDRQFILSSKKLLLSDSGFYLCAWSVPSRGSYEQYFGPGTRLTVT.

This clone occurred once. The rearrangement joins TRBV5-1 to TRBJ2-1; the D gene is possibly TRBD2 (6 bases). The length of the CDR3 is 17 residues. Trimming took off 3 bases at V and 8 bases at J, with 24 bases between the two ends. Germline V gene data show CDR1 as SGHRS and CDR2 as YFSETQ. In DNA, the CDR3 is TGCGCCAGCAGCTCTCTAGCTTCCTGGGGGGTCCTCTATGAGCAGTTCTTC. This encodes CASSSLASWGVLYEQFF.

The chain recombines TRBV9 with TRBJ2-4; 8 bases map to TRBD2. The J segment lost 8 bases and the V segment lost 3 bases, leaving 7 bases of the junction unmatched. From germline, CDR1 is SGDLS and CDR2 YYNGEE. The CDR3 is 14 residues long. CDR3 sequence: CASSAREEVDIQYF. Here the CDR3 DNA reads TGTGCCAGCAGCGCGCGGGAGGAGGTAGACATTCAGTACTTC.

This clone showed up just a few times. The V call is TRBV12-5, the J call TRBJ2-1; D is uncertain. Trimming shortened V by 4 bases and J by 0 bases, and 7 bases separated the two germline ends. The CDR3 loop spans 14 amino acids. Germline lookup yields CDR1 LGHNT and CDR2 FRNRAP. The CDR3 region is CASGSPGSYNEQFF. CDR3 nucleotide sequence: TGTGCTAGTGGTTCCCCGGGCTCCTACAATGAGCAGTTCTTC.

The chain uses TRBV5-1 and TRBJ1-3, with 10 bases lining up with TRBD1. V shed 4 bases, J shed 4 bases, and the junction held 2 bases outside the gene matches. Looked up from germline, CDR1 is SGHRS and CDR2 is YFSETQ. CDR3 size: 14 residues. CDR3 coding DNA: TGCGCCAGCAGCGGGACAGGGGTAGGAAACACCATATATTTT. It is translated as CASSGTGVGNTIYF. Together with reference TRBV5-1 and TRBJ1-3, the CDR3 gives the full variable domain: KAGVTQTPRYLIKTRGQQVTLSCSPISGHRSVSWYQQTPGQGLQFLFEYFSETQRNKGNFPGRFSGRQFSNSRSEMNVSTLELGDSALYLCASSGTGVGNTIYFGEGSWLTVV.

This clone was seen a few times. This chain links TRBV2 with TRBJ2-7; 14 positions agree with TRBD2. The germline V gene encodes CDR1 SNHLY and CDR2 FYNNEI. J lost 1 base, V lost 7 bases, and 6 bases had no gene match. There are 16 residues in the CDR3. The CDR3 region is CASTRLAGGTSYEQYF. The CDR3 DNA sequence: TGTGCCAGCACCCGACTAGCGGGAGGGACTTCCTACGAGCAGTACTTC. Full variable domain (missing parts from reference TRBV2 and TRBJ2-7): EPEVTQTPSHQVTQMGQEVILRCVPISNHLYFYWYRQILGQKVEFLVSFYNNEISEKSEIFDDQFSVERPDGSNFTLKIRSTKLEDSAMYFCASTRLAGGTSYEQYFGPGTRLTVT.

This chain joins TRBV6-5 and TRBJ2-1; the D is unclear. The V gene's germline CDR1 is MNHEY and CDR2 SVGAGI. The length of the CDR3 is 13 residues. Trimming stripped 6 bases from V and 0 bases from J, with 6 bases between. The CDR3 reads CASSPDSYNEQFF. The DNA of the CDR3 is TGTGCCAGCAGCCCAGACTCCTACAATGAGCAGTTCTTC.

V and J are TRBV9 and TRBJ2-5; 8 nucleotides match TRBD1. Germline V gene sequence: CDR1 SGDLS, CDR2 YYNGEE. This CDR3 region has 14 residues. Trimming cost V 3 bases and J 5 bases; bases outside gene matches: 6. For the CDR3, the DNA is TGTGCCAGCAGCGCCCGGACAGGGACGGAGACCCAGTACTTC. Translating gives CASSARTGTETQYF.

The chain employs TRBV11-3 and TRBJ2-7; 9 bases agree with TRBD2. Per the germline V gene, CDR1 is SGHNT and CDR2 is YENEEA. The CDR3 consists of 15 residues. The V gene end was trimmed by 1 base and the J gene end by 5 bases; junction bases not matched to a gene: 6. The CDR3 reads CASSLGGGGHHEQYF. DNA for the CDR3: TGTGCCAGCAGCTTAGGCGGGGGGGGGCACCACGAGCAGTACTTC.

The rearrangement links TRBV7-9 to TRBJ2-1, with TRBD2 identical over 14 bases. The length of the CDR3 is 16 residues. Trimming took 5 bases from V and 11 from J; bases not matched to a gene: 11. Germline V CDR1 and CDR2: SEHNR, FQNEAQ (reference sequence). Here the CDR3 reads CASSPGTSGSFKQQFF. The CDR3 nucleotides are TGTGCCAGCAGCCCAGGGACTAGCGGGAGTTTTAAACAGCAGTTCTTC. Together with reference TRBV7-9 and TRBJ2-1, the CDR3 gives the full variable domain: DTGVSQNPRHKITKRGQNVTFRCDPISEHNRLYWYRQTLGQGPEFLTYFQNEAQLEKSRLLSDRFSAERPKGSFSTLEIQRTEQGDSAMYLCASSPGTSGSFKQQFFGPGTRLTVL.

CDR3 protein: CATSRDRGQGALGEQFF. Here the CDR3 DNA reads TGTGCCACCAGCAGAGATCGAGGACAGGGGGCCTTGGGTGAGCAGTTCTTC. This chain joins TRBV15 and TRBJ2-1, with 11 bases lining up with TRBD1. Germline V gives CDR1 LNHNV, CDR2 YYDKDF (reference sequence). CDR3 length equals 17 residues. V lost 0 bases and J lost 9; bases outside the gene matches: 10.

This chain links TRBV19 with TRBJ1-5; D is perhaps TRBD1 (5 bases). V was cut by 10 bases and J by 5 bases, with 15 bases left in between. Per the germline V gene, CDR1 is LNHDA and CDR2 is SQIVND (reference sequence). The CDR3 extends over 13 amino acids. In DNA, the CDR3 is TGTGCCACTAAGACAGATTCTGATCAGCCCCAGCATTTT. It codes for CATKTDSDQPQHF.

The chain has TRBV2 and TRBJ2-1; 10 bases map to TRBD1. The CDR3 spans 15 residues. V shed 4 bases and J 2 bases; nucleotides not matched to a gene: 2. Per the germline V gene, CDR1 is SNHLY and CDR2 is FYNNEI. CDR3 sequence (DNA): TGTGCCAGCAGTGCTGACAGGGGGCCCTACAATGAGCAGTTCTTC. Its translation: CASSADRGPYNEQFF.

The J gene is TRBJ1-3, the V gene TRBV6-6, with 10 bases fitting TRBD1. Germline V lookup: CDR1 MNHNY, CDR2 SVGAGI (reference sequence). This CDR3 spans 15 amino acids. V lost 6 bases to trimming and J lost 2 bases; unmatched junction nucleotides: 4. The chain's CDR3 is CASSRTGGPGNTIYF. In DNA form, the CDR3 reads TGTGCCAGCAGCCGGACAGGGGGTCCTGGAAACACCATATATTTT.

The chain combines TRBV29-1 with TRBJ2-5; TRBD2 might be the D (5 bases). Trimming took off 5 bases at V and 2 bases at J, with 9 bases between the two ends. CDR3 size: 12 residues. Germline assignment: CDR1 SQVTM and CDR2 ANQGSEA. The chain's CDR3 is CSVIGSQETQYF. CDR3 bases: TGCAGCGTTATTGGGAGTCAAGAGACCCAGTACTTC.

This clone was picked up a small number of times. V usage is TRBV6-5 and J usage is TRBJ2-2; a possible D gene is TRBD1 (6 bases). Germline V CDR1 and CDR2: MNHEY, SVGAGI. V was cut by 6 bases and J by 4 bases, with 9 bases left in between. The CDR3 contains 13 residues. The CDR3 protein is CASRPQGTGELFF. CDR3 nucleotide sequence: TGTGCCAGCAGGCCACAGGGCACCGGGGAGCTGTTTTTT.

This chain connects TRBV7-2 to TRBJ1-1, with TRBD1 as a possible D gene (6 bases). The germline V gene has CDR1 SGHTA and CDR2 FQGNSA. The CDR3 length is 15 residues. V was trimmed by 3 bases and J by 10 bases, leaving 21 bases between them. In DNA, the CDR3 is TGTGCCAGCAGCTTTCGGGAAAATCTACCCAGGGGAGCTTTCTTT. It is translated as CASSFRENLPRGAFF. The whole variable domain, filled in from reference TRBV7-2 and TRBJ1-1, reads GAGVSQSPSNKVTEKGKDVELRCDPISGHTALYWYRQSLGQGLEFLIYFQGNSAPDKSGLPSDRFSAERTGGSVSTLTIQRTQQEDSAVYLCASSFRENLPRGAFFGQGTRLTVV.